This T cell receptor beta chain was obtained from a study of cytomegalovirus exposure and HLA in healthy donors. Study overall: In an earlier analysis, 95 million to 140 million unique TCR beta sequences were found from some 200 million T cells. Study-wide findings and caveats: A later analysis by the authors found several of the most significant clusters apparently linked to common viral pathogens.

The germline V gene encodes CDR1 GTSNPN and CDR2 SVGIG (reference sequence). This CDR3 region has 14 residues. V shed 2 bases and J 7 bases; nucleotides not matched to a gene: 5. Healthy bone marrow donors formed the donor group. Both 60 Vbeta primers and 13 Jbeta primers went into the PCR. As originally analysed: A later analysis counted about 80 million unique TCR beta chains, 9.5 million to 12 million shared. TCRdb's copy holds only in-frame clones and misses some; the assay was immunoSEQ multiplex PCR. That table is the source of V, J and clone size, and D and trimming were worked out from the DNA. The listing records 70,000 or so clones. As to this clone: Its antigen is as yet unknown.

This chain links TRBV30 with TRBJ1-6; 7 bases are a match to TRBD1. The sequenced sample was PBMCs. The receptor was isolated from a boy younger than 18 in good health and CMV-seronegative. Written as DNA, the CDR3 is TGTGCCTGGAGTAAGGGACAGAGAAATTCACCCCTCCACTTT. The encoded protein is CAWSKGQRNSPLHF.